Listed below are T cell receptor beta chains from one sample, sequenced in a study of shared clonotypes between healthy human individuals. Assay used: immunoSEQ multiplex PCR; TCRdb lists only in-frame clones, some missing. The repertoire holds around 1 million clones, with more than 75% as singletons. Sequencing input: memory CD4+ T cells sorted from blood. The source is a man between 18 and 29 years old in good health. Both conserved end residues are part of each CDR3. Fields, in order: V gene, J gene, CDR3 length, CDR3 protein.

v_gene: TRBV7-2
j_gene: TRBJ1-5
len: 15
CDR3aa: CASSEGTGSGQPQHF

v_gene: TRBV30
j_gene: TRBJ1-1
len: 13
CDR3aa: CAWNRDMNTEAFF

v_gene: TRBV4-3
j_gene: TRBJ1-4
len: 15
CDR3aa: CASSQAWGGGEKLFF

v_gene: TRBV9
j_gene: TRBJ1-2
len: 14
CDR3aa: CASSSLTGNYGYTF

v_gene: TRBV7-2
j_gene: TRBJ2-1
len: 17
CDR3aa: CASSHSGKIGGSDEQFF

v_gene: TRBV18
j_gene: TRBJ2-7
len: 15
CDR3aa: CASSPPSDPGYEQYF

v_gene: TRBV11-2
j_gene: TRBJ2-5
len: 15
CDR3aa: CASSSGDIPQETQYF

v_gene: TRBV7-9
j_gene: TRBJ2-5
len: 16
CDR3aa: CASSEGDRGAQETQYF

v_gene: TRBV5-1
j_gene: TRBJ1-2
len: 13
CDR3aa: CASSLDARYGYTF

v_gene: TRBV6-8
j_gene: TRBJ2-7
len: 8
CDR3aa: CARLRTCF

v_gene: TRBV2
j_gene: TRBJ2-6
len: 15
CDR3aa: CASSQDRAGANVLTF

v_gene: TRBV27
j_gene: TRBJ1-2
len: 13
CDR3aa: CASSPQEGYGYTF

v_gene: TRBV7-3
j_gene: TRBJ2-2
len: 15
CDR3aa: CASSPTGFNTGELFF

v_gene: TRBV7-9
j_gene: TRBJ2-1
len: 15
CDR3aa: CASSSVAGGPREQFF

v_gene: TRBV18
j_gene: TRBJ2-3
len: 17
CDR3aa: CASSPQRGGPSTDTQYF

v_gene: TRBV7-9
j_gene: TRBJ2-5
len: 14
CDR3aa: CASRSTSGGETQYF

v_gene: TRBV7-2
j_gene: TRBJ1-5
len: 14
CDR3aa: CASSPGRENQPQHF

v_gene: TRBV7-8
j_gene: TRBJ2-7
len: 15
CDR3aa: CASSLGGSGRGEQYF

v_gene: TRBV7-2
j_gene: TRBJ1-3
len: 15
CDR3aa: CASSRIQGTGNTIYF

v_gene: TRBV11-2
j_gene: TRBJ2-3
len: 15
CDR3aa: CASSSYPAGVDTQYF

v_gene: TRBV5-1
j_gene: TRBJ2-7
len: 15
CDR3aa: CASSSSGGPSYEQYF

v_gene: TRBV4-3
j_gene: TRBJ1-4
len: 14
CDR3aa: CASSQDGYNEKLFF

v_gene: TRBV7-8
j_gene: TRBJ2-3
len: 15
CDR3aa: CASSLVNLAQDTQYF

v_gene: TRBV2
j_gene: TRBJ1-5
len: 16
CDR3aa: CASNTEDREANQPQHF

v_gene: TRBV5-1
j_gene: TRBJ2-5
len: 15
CDR3aa: CASSSGGEPQETQYF

v_gene: TRBV5-1
j_gene: TRBJ2-1
len: 14
CDR3aa: CASSLAGPGAEQFF

v_gene: TRBV2
j_gene: TRBJ2-7
len: 15
CDR3aa: CASSAGQAFAYEQYF

v_gene: TRBV28
j_gene: TRBJ2-7
len: 12
CDR3aa: CASKGTSYEQYF

v_gene: TRBV12-1
j_gene: TRBJ2-2
len: 16
CDR3aa: CASSRDRGPPHGELFF

v_gene: TRBV15
j_gene: TRBJ2-4
len: 20
CDR3aa: CATSRVGGRGNSLAKNIQYF

v_gene: TRBV18
j_gene: TRBJ2-1
len: 16
CDR3aa: CASSPPAGGPWNEQFF

v_gene: TRBV7-4
j_gene: TRBJ2-7
len: 16
CDR3aa: CASSLEGTSGAYEQYF

v_gene: TRBV4-3
j_gene: TRBJ1-2
len: 15
CDR3aa: CASSQSTGSNYGYTF

v_gene: TRBV4-3
j_gene: TRBJ2-3
len: 14
CDR3aa: CASSQDHGGSTQYF

v_gene: TRBV9
j_gene: TRBJ2-2
len: 15
CDR3aa: CASSHGGLNTGELFF

v_gene: TRBV6-1
j_gene: TRBJ1-5
len: 14
CDR3aa: CASSERGVNQPQHF

v_gene: TRBV28
j_gene: TRBJ2-7
len: 10
CDR3aa: CATIGTGKYF